This is a list of T cell receptor beta chains from one sample in a study of blood T cells in healthy people across ages. TCRdb re-called the 5' RACE reads with MiXCR, one entry per CDR3 protein. Altogether 1.5 million to 2 million distinct CDR3 sequences are present, 40% to 55% being singletons, with the ten largest covering roughly 2%. Material: blood. These receptors were obtained from a woman aged 40-49 years in good health. Both conserved end residues are part of each CDR3. The order of the fields is V gene, D gene, J gene, clone size, CDR3 DNA, CDR3 protein. The D gene is left open where the match is weak. Not every row has a clone size; where given, it reads once, few, many or a size class.

TRBV15	TRBD1	TRBJ2-3	few	TGTGCCACCAGCAGTACAGGGGTGGGGGTAGGTACGCAGTATTTT	CATSSTGVGVGTQYF
TRBV5-6	TRBD1	TRBJ2-1	-	TGTGCCAGCAGCCTCCTGGGACAGGGCGACAATGAGCAGTTCTTC	CASSLLGQGDNEQFF
TRBV7-2	-	TRBJ2-1	few	TGTGCCAGCAGCTTAGTGGGGTTTGGGCAGTTCTTC	CASSLVGFGQFF
TRBV6-5	TRBD2	TRBJ2-7	few	TGTGCCAGCACCCCCGGGGTAGCGGGGAGCTCCTACGAGCAGTACTTC	CASTPGVAGSSYEQYF
TRBV15	TRBD1	TRBJ1-2	-	TGTGCCACCAGCAGGGGTGACAGGGGTTCTGGCTACACCTTC	CATSRGDRGSGYTF
TRBV7-2	TRBD2	TRBJ2-1	-	TGTGCCAGCAGCTTAGTGTCTAGTCTAGCGGGGGGGAGGTCCTACAATGAGCAGTTCTTC	CASSLVSSLAGGRSYNEQFF
TRBV6-5	-	TRBJ2-1	few	TGTGCCAGCACCTCTGTTTTGGAGCAGGGAAGCAATGAGCAGTTCTTC	CASTSVLEQGSNEQFF
TRBV6-1	TRBD2	TRBJ2-3	few	TGTGCCAGCAGCCCTGGGACTAGCGGGGACCGCACAGATACGCAGTATTTT	CASSPGTSGDRTDTQYF
TRBV20-1	TRBD1	TRBJ2-7	-	TGCAGTGCTAGCGGGACAGGGGGCGCGAATATGGTTAATGAGCAGTACTTC	CSASGTGGANMVNEQYF
TRBV5-1	-	TRBJ2-7	-	TGCGCCAGCAGCTTGGTGGGCAGGGAAGGCGAGCAGTACTTC	CASSLVGREGEQYF
TRBV11-2	-	TRBJ2-3	-	TGTGCCAGCAGCTTAGTAGGGGGGGCGTCTAGCACAGATACGCAGTATTTT	CASSLVGGASSTDTQYF
TRBV29-1	-	TRBJ1-1	-	TGCAGCGTTGGGGGGTACACTGAAGCTTTCTTT	CSVGGYTEAFF
TRBV12-3/TRBV12-4	TRBD1	TRBJ1-2	-	TGTGCCAGCAGAAGGACAGGGGGCATTTCTAACTATGGCTACACCTTC	CASRRTGGISNYGYTF
TRBV4-1	TRBD1	TRBJ2-3	few	TGCGCCAGCAGCCAAGATGACAGGGGGACAGATACGCAGTATTTT	CASSQDDRGTDTQYF
TRBV5-1	-	TRBJ1-1	-	TGCGCCAGCAGCTTGACCTCCACCATGAACACTGAAGCTTTCTTT	CASSLTSTMNTEAFF
TRBV15	TRBD2	TRBJ2-1	-	TGTGCCACCAGCAGAGACCCTGGGACTGGCGGGGGACGCAATGAGCAGTTCTTC	CATSRDPGTGGGRNEQFF
TRBV6-2/TRBV6-3	-	TRBJ2-7	-	TGTGCCAGCAGTTTACAGGTCTACGAGCAGTACTTC	CASSLQVYEQYF
TRBV11-2	TRBD2	TRBJ2-1	once	TGTGCCAGCAGCTTAGGGTTCGGTGGGACTAGCGGGAGCTACAATGAGCAGTTCTTC	CASSLGFGGTSGSYNEQFF
TRBV4-3	TRBD2	TRBJ2-3	few	TGTGCCAGCAGCTCAAGGACTAGCGGGAGCACAGATACGCAGTATTTT	CASSSRTSGSTDTQYF
TRBV20-1	TRBD1	TRBJ1-4	few	TGCAGTGCGACGGACAGGGGGGGCCTGTTTTTT	CSATDRGGLFF
TRBV9	-	TRBJ2-5	few	TGTGCCAGCAGCGTAGGTCTCCCAGGAGGAGCCCAAGAGACCCAGTACTTC	CASSVGLPGGAQETQYF
TRBV6-6	-	TRBJ2-1	-	TGTGCCAGCAGTCCCCTAACCCTATCAGACAGGTACAATGAGCAGTTCTTC	CASSPLTLSDRYNEQFF
TRBV20-1	-	TRBJ2-5	-	TGCAGTGCTAGTCTAAGTTGGGGGGGCCTGGGAGAGACCCAGTACTTC	CSASLSWGGLGETQYF
TRBV12-3/TRBV12-4	TRBD1	TRBJ2-7	once	TGTGCCAGCAGACAGGCGGGACAGGGGATCCACGAGCAGTACTTC	CASRQAGQGIHEQYF
TRBV7-2	TRBD2	TRBJ2-3	few	TGTGCCAGCAGCACCGACCAAGCGGGGGGCATAACAGATACGCAGTATTTT	CASSTDQAGGITDTQYF
TRBV7-2	TRBD1	TRBJ1-2	few	TGTGCCAGCAGCTTAGCGGGGACAGGGGCTAACTATGGCTACACCTTC	CASSLAGTGANYGYTF
TRBV20-1	TRBD1	TRBJ2-7	-	TGCAGTGCTAGAGCCTCGGGACAGAGTAGGGGATACGAGCAGTACTTC	CSARASGQSRGYEQYF
TRBV6-6	-	TRBJ1-1	few	TGTGCCAGCAGTTACAGCCCAGGGGCTGAAGCTTTCTTT	CASSYSPGAEAFF
TRBV6-6	-	TRBJ2-5	-	TGTGCCAGCAACCTCAGGGGAGGGCCCTACGGGCAGTACTTC	CASNLRGGPYGQYF
TRBV7-2	-	TRBJ2-3	-	TGTGCCAGCAGCTTGAAGTCGACAGACGGCACAGATACGCAGTATTTT	CASSLKSTDGTDTQYF
TRBV20-1	-	TRBJ2-6	-	TGCAGTGCTAGATCACTAGGGGCACGAAGCTTTGGGGCCAACGTCCTGACTTTC	CSARSLGARSFGANVLTF
TRBV11-2	-	TRBJ2-7	few	TGTGCCAGCAGCTTAGTCGGCAGGGGGGCCTACGAGCAGTACTTC	CASSLVGRGAYEQYF
TRBV5-1	-	TRBJ2-4	-	TGCGCCAGCAGCCCTAGGCTGACGGTTCCCAAAGAGCAGTACTTC	CASSPRLTVPKEQYF
TRBV6-5	-	TRBJ1-2	-	TGTGCCAGCAGGAACGCCGGGGACGGCTATGGCTACACCTTC	CASRNAGDGYGYTF
TRBV5-1	TRBD2	TRBJ2-5	-	TGCGCCAGCAGCTCGGGGGGGACTGGAAACAATGTTGTGCAGTACTTC	CASSSGGTGNNVVQYF
TRBV29-1	TRBD1	TRBJ2-3	-	TGCAGTGGGACAGGACGGACGCAGTATTTT	CSGTGRTQYF
TRBV15	-	TRBJ1-5	-	TGTGCCACCAGCAGAGATTTTGGGGGTACAGGACGGCCTCAGCATTTT	CATSRDFGGTGRPQHF
TRBV5-1	-	TRBJ2-3	-	TGCGCCAGCAGCTTCCCGAAGGGCACAGATACGCAGTATTTT	CASSFPKGTDTQYF
TRBV29-1	-	TRBJ2-7	few	TGCAGCGTTGAAGACAGGGACTCCTACGAGCAGTACTTC	CSVEDRDSYEQYF
TRBV9	-	TRBJ2-5	few	TGTGCCAGCAGCGTAGTAGGGGGGGCAGGACTACGCCAAGAGACCCAGTACTTC	CASSVVGGAGLRQETQYF
TRBV24-1	TRBD1	TRBJ2-3	-	TGTGCCACTGGGACAGGGAGTCCAGATACGCAGTATTTT	CATGTGSPDTQYF
TRBV5-1	TRBD2	TRBJ2-1	-	TGCGCCAGCAGCTCGGGACTAGCGGGGGGGCTTGGGTCCTACAATGAGCAGTTCTTC	CASSSGLAGGLGSYNEQFF
TRBV4-2	-	TRBJ2-1	-	TGTGCCAGCAGCCAAGATGGTGGAGCCCCATACAATGAGCAGTTCTTC	CASSQDGGAPYNEQFF
TRBV6-5	-	TRBJ1-5	-	TGTGCCAGCAGTTACTCGATCGGTATGGGGCCCCAGCATTTT	CASSYSIGMGPQHF
TRBV28	-	TRBJ2-1	-	TGTGCCCGCAGTTCCCGGGGGTCCAATGAGCAGTTCTTC	CARSSRGSNEQFF
TRBV11-3	TRBD1	TRBJ2-7	few	TGTGCCAGTGCTCCTGGCGGGACAGGGTCCTACGAGCAGTACTTC	CASAPGGTGSYEQYF
TRBV20-1	-	TRBJ2-5	-	TGCAGTGCTCAGGGGTATGGTGAGCAGTACTTC	CSAQGYGEQYF
TRBV15	TRBD2	TRBJ2-7	-	TGTGCCACCAGCAGCTCCGGGACTAGCGGGGGGCATTACTACGAGCAGTACTTC	CATSSSGTSGGHYYEQYF
TRBV6-1	-	TRBJ1-3	-	TGTGCCAGCCGTCGGGCCGACCGCCGAAGCTCTGGAAACACCATATATTTT	CASRRADRRSSGNTIYF
TRBV28	-	TRBJ2-7	-	TGTGCCAGCAGTCCCGATAGCAAAAACGAGCAGTACTTC	CASSPDSKNEQYF
TRBV27	-	TRBJ2-1	-	TGTGCCAGCAGTTTCTCTCGGAGTTACAATGAGCAGTTCTTC	CASSFSRSYNEQFF
TRBV6-5	-	TRBJ1-1	-	TGTGCCAGCAGGTGGGGGGCCGGGACTGAAGCTTTCTTT	CASRWGAGTEAFF
TRBV28	-	TRBJ1-2	-	TGTGCCAGCAGTTTTCGACAACGAGGCTACACCTTC	CASSFRQRGYTF